This entry concerns a single T cell receptor beta chain. This specimen comes from a study of shared clonotypes between healthy human individuals. CDR1 MGHRA and CDR2 YSYEKL come from the germline V gene. With 5 bases removed from V and 1 base from J, the gap between germline ends came to 8 bases. CDR3 size: 13 residues. Measured with immunoSEQ multiplex PCR; TCRdb has only the in-frame clones, and not every one. The profile shows about 2.4 million clones, approximately 93% of them singletons. The sample comprised naive CD4+ T cells from PBMCs. Subset noted: CD45RA+ positively selected. The sequence derives from a man between 18 and 35 years old in good health. Some clones in this sample may be carry-over from other donors' samples. V usage is TRBV4-1 and J usage is TRBJ2-5; D remains ambiguous. In DNA form, the CDR3 reads TGCGCCAGCAGCTTGCTCCTCCAAGAGACCCAGTACTTC. Its translation is CASSLLLQETQYF.